In this sample, the clone carrying this T cell receptor (beta chain) turned up a few times. Its antigen remains unidentified. A TCRbeta library incorporating unique molecular identifiers was prepared. TCRdb re-called the PCR reads with MiXCR, one entry per CDR3 protein. Of some 600,000 distinct CDR3 sequences detected, around 13% appear once; the ten largest clones hold 2.2%. These data belong to a study of T-cell reconstitution after alpha-beta-depleted transplantation in children. V lost 0 bases, J lost 3 bases, and 5 bases stayed unmatched. This CDR3 comprises 16 residues. The V gene's germline CDR1 is LNHDA and CDR2 SQIVND (reference sequence). Study results and limitations: Surviving recipient T cells and intrathymic progenitors accounted for some patients' high TCRbeta diversity at day 60.

The chain couples TRBV19 to TRBJ1-5, with TRBD1 matching over 7 bases. The sequence was collected from a male patient aged 5 to 17 who had a stem cell transplant for acute myeloid leukemia, so the T cells may come from the graft donor. Sequencing was performed on PBMCs, mostly from graft donor cells, taken 360 days after TCRalphabeta/CD19-depleted stem cell transplant. The CDR3 DNA follows: TGTGCCAGTAGTATAGATCGCAGGGGGTCCAATCAGCCCCAGCATTTT. Its translation is CASSIDRRGSNQPQHF.